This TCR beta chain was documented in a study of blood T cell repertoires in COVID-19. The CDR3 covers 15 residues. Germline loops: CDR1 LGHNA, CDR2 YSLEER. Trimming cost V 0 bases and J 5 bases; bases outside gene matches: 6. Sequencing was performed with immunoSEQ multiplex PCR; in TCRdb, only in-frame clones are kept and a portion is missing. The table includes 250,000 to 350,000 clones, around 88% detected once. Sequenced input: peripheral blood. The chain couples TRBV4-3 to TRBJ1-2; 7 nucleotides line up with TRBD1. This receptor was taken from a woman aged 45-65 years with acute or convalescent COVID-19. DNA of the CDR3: TGCGCCAGCAGCCAAGATGCTAGGGGGCAGTATGGCTACACCTTC. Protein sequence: CASSQDARGQYGYTF.